Presented here are 24 T cell receptor beta chains from one specimen sequenced in a study of post-analysis software for immune sequencing data. Findings and limits, study-wide: Several TRBV segments were more frequent in patients than controls; TRBV5-6, TRBV5-1 and TRBV20-1 belonged to this group.

Prepared TCR beta cDNA libraries contained unique molecular identifiers. TCRdb analysed the PCR reads with MiXCR anew, one entry per CDR3 protein. The sample carries hundreds of thousands of distinct CDR3 sequences, roughly 50% recorded once. Their target antigens are unknown. Input material: blood. The receptors shown here come from a girl aged 10 to 17 with multiple sclerosis.

J is TRBJ1-5 and V is TRBV15; the D is unclear. This CDR3 has 15 residues. Trimming pared 0 bases from V and 2 bases from J, leaving 8 bases between. CDR1 LNHNV and CDR2 YYDKDF come from the germline V gene (reference sequence). The CDR3 DNA follows: TGTGCCACCAGCAGAGAGTGGCAGGGCAATCAGCCCCAGCATTTT. The encoded protein is CATSREWQGNQPQHF.

This rearrangement joins TRBV6-5 to TRBJ1-2; TRBD1 agrees at 7 bases. The J segment lost 5 bases and the V segment lost 5 bases, leaving 11 bases of the junction unmatched. From germline, CDR1 is MNHEY and CDR2 SVGAGI. This CDR3 spans 15 amino acids. The CDR3 nucleotides read TGTGCCAGCAGTCAGCTACCGAGACAGGGTTATGGCTACACCTTC. Translating it yields CASSQLPRQGYGYTF.

This chain links TRBV7-3 with TRBJ1-1; tentative D call: TRBD1 (5 bases). Germline V lookup: CDR1 SGHTA, CDR2 FQGTGA. V shed 8 bases and J shed 1 base, with 11 bases lying between them. The CDR3 runs to 13 residues. This chain's CDR3 is CASSSQGNTEAFF. In DNA, the CDR3 is TGTGCCAGCTCATCCCAGGGGAACACTGAAGCTTTCTTT. Variable domain in full (rest from reference TRBV7-3 and TRBJ1-1): GAGVSQTPSNKVTEKGKYVELRCDPISGHTALYWYRQSLGQGPEFLIYFQGTGAADDSGLPNDRFFAVRPEGSVSTLKIQRTERGDSAVYLCASSSQGNTEAFFGQGTRLTVV.

This clonotype was seen more than once but under ten times. V is TRBV6-5 and J is TRBJ2-1; no definite D call. The length of the CDR3 is 14 residues. Trimming shortened V by 3 bases and J by 8 bases, and 14 bases separated the two germline ends. From germline, CDR1 is MNHEY and CDR2 SVGAGI. CDR3 coding DNA: TGTGCCAGCAGTTATTCCGGACGCGTGGATGAGCAGTTCTTC. Its protein product is CASSYSGRVDEQFF.

This CDR3 reads CASSQRMGQGAKGYTF. CDR3 nucleotides: TGTGCCAGCAGCCAGAGAATGGGACAGGGGGCGAAAGGCTACACCTTC. V is TRBV3-1 and J is TRBJ1-2, with TRBD1 matching 12 bases. V was pared by 3 bases and J by 8 bases, with 10 bases of the junction left unmatched. CDR1 is LGHDT and CDR2 is YNNKEL in the germline V gene (reference sequence). The CDR3 is 16 residues long.

The chain joins TRBV5-1 to TRBJ2-1; TRBD1 matches 8 bases. V dropped 4 bases and J dropped 6; count of bases not matched to a gene: 12. The CDR3 contains 16 residues. Germline values: CDR1 SGHRS, CDR2 YFSETQ. The CDR3 DNA follows: TGCGCCAGCAGCGGCCCTGGACAGGGTAGGGTCAATGAGCAGTTCTTC. This translates into CASSGPGQGRVNEQFF. The full variable domain, in which reference TRBV5-1 and TRBJ2-1 provide the parts outside the CDR3, is KAGVTQTPRYLIKTRGQQVTLSCSPISGHRSVSWYQQTPGQGLQFLFEYFSETQRNKGNFPGRFSGRQFSNSRSEMNVSTLELGDSALYLCASSGPGQGRVNEQFFGPGTRLTVL.

This chain joins TRBV10-3 and TRBJ2-3, with D perhaps given as TRBD1 or TRBD2 (7 bases each). The germline gives CDR1 ENHRY, CDR2 SYGVKD. The CDR3 is made up of 10 amino acids. Trimming took off 10 bases at V and 8 bases at J, with 10 bases between the two ends. Written as DNA, the CDR3 is TGTGCCACAGGGGGGGGTACGCAGTATTTT. Amino acids: CATGGGTQYF.

The chain joins TRBV24-1 to TRBJ1-6; no clear D. The V gene's germline CDR1 is KGHDR and CDR2 SFDVKD. V was pared by 7 bases and J by 5 bases, with 17 bases between. CDR3 size: 16 residues. The CDR3 spells CATSTGGPADNSPLHF. The CDR3 DNA is TGTGCCACCAGCACCGGCGGCCCGGCGGATAATTCACCCCTCCACTTT.

This clonotype has more than one count but fewer than ten. The rearrangement joins TRBV20-1 to TRBJ1-2; D is unresolved. This CDR3 is 14 amino acids long. CDR1 and CDR2 (germline): DFQATT, SNEGSKA (reference sequence). Trimming shortened V by 0 bases and J by 3 bases, and 11 bases separated the two germline ends. This CDR3 is CSARDGVIDYGYTF. CDR3 coding DNA: TGCAGTGCTAGAGATGGGGTAATCGACTATGGCTACACCTTC.

This chain links TRBV4-2 with TRBJ2-7; D remains unclear. Germline V gene sequence: CDR1 LGHNA, CDR2 YNFKEQ. The ends were cut back, 0 bases at V and 3 bases at J, with 12 bases in the middle. CDR3 length: 15 residues. CDR3 nucleotides: TGTGCCAGCAGCCAAGAGCTCGTCGCGCTCTACGAGCAGTACTTC. Amino acid sequence: CASSQELVALYEQYF.

This clonotype was seen a single time. The genes are TRBV24-1 and TRBJ2-1; D not resolved. The CDR3 is made up of 13 amino acids. Germline lookup yields CDR1 KGHDR and CDR2 SFDVKD. Trimming removed 5 bases from V and 5 bases from J, with 9 bases in between. CDR3 protein: CATSALVDNEQFF. In DNA form, the CDR3 reads TGTGCCACCAGTGCCCTAGTGGACAATGAGCAGTTCTTC.

This clonotype has a handful of counts. The chain joins TRBV9 to TRBJ2-3, with a possible D match to TRBD2 (6 bases). This CDR3 spans 14 amino acids. The germline gives CDR1 SGDLS, CDR2 YYNGEE. Trimming took off 4 bases at V and 0 bases at J, with 9 bases between the two ends. The CDR3 DNA is TGTGCCAGCAGCATGCGGGACAGCACAGATACGCAGTATTTT. It yields the protein CASSMRDSTDTQYF.

The genes are TRBV2 and TRBJ1-5; tentatively, D is TRBD1 (5 bases). This CDR3 contains 14 residues. Germline V gene data show CDR1 as SNHLY and CDR2 as FYNNEI. Between the trimmed V and J ends, which lost 8 bases and 3 bases, there was a span of 14 bases. The CDR3 DNA sequence: TGTGCCAGCTCCTCGGGGGGACCCAATCAGCCCCAGCATTTT. Translation: CASSSGGPNQPQHF.

A few counts support this clonotype. In DNA, the CDR3 is TGTGCCAGCAGCCCTGACGGGAGGCCAAGGGATACGCAGTATTTT. Translation gives CASSPDGRPRDTQYF. The rearrangement uses TRBV3-1 and TRBJ2-3, with 7 bases lining up with TRBD2. Germline trimming cut 4 bases from V and 6 bases from J; bases unmatched to any gene: 10. CDR3 length: 15 amino acids. From germline, CDR1 is LGHDT and CDR2 YNNKEL (reference sequence).

V usage is TRBV5-1 and J usage is TRBJ1-2; 8 bases align to TRBD1. V lost 6 bases and J lost 7; bases outside the gene matches: 8. Looked up from germline, CDR1 is SGHRS and CDR2 is YFSETQ. This CDR3 spans 13 amino acids. This CDR3 is CASTSGGPGGYTF. CDR3 coding DNA: TGCGCCAGCACTTCAGGGGGCCCTGGTGGCTACACCTTC.

This chain's CDR3 is CSAGAHLREKLFF. The CDR3 nucleotides read TGCAGTGCTGGGGCTCATTTGCGGGAAAAACTGTTTTTT. The chain links TRBV20-1 to TRBJ1-4; D may be TRBD1 (5 bases). The germline V and J ends were trimmed by 5 bases and 8 bases, with 15 bases remaining between them. This CDR3 region has 13 residues. The germline CDR1 and CDR2 sequences are DFQATT and SNEGSKA (reference sequence).

The chain joins TRBV5-1 to TRBJ2-6; D uncertain. This CDR3 spans 17 amino acids. Per germline, CDR1 SGHRS and CDR2 YFSETQ. Trimming left V 1 base short and J 0 bases short, with 11 bases between. The CDR3 DNA follows: TGCGCCAGCAGCTTGCTCGACGCTAGCTCTGGGGCCAACGTCCTGACTTTC. Amino acid sequence: CASSLLDASSGANVLTF. The variable domain in full, with the rest retrieved from reference TRBV5-1 and TRBJ2-6, is KAGVTQTPRYLIKTRGQQVTLSCSPISGHRSVSWYQQTPGQGLQFLFEYFSETQRNKGNFPGRFSGRQFSNSRSEMNVSTLELGDSALYLCASSLLDASSGANVLTFGAGSRLTVL.

In nucleotides, the CDR3 is TGTGCCAGCAGCTCAGGACGGACCACTTATGGCTACACCTTC. It encodes CASSSGRTTYGYTF. This sequence joins TRBV13 and TRBJ1-2, with D hard to call. Germline V gives CDR1 PRHDT, CDR2 FYEKMQ (reference sequence). Trimming shortened V by 4 bases and J by 5 bases, and 14 bases separated the two germline ends. The CDR3 contains 14 residues.

The V call is TRBV11-3, the J call TRBJ2-3, with 9 bases lining up with TRBD2. CDR3 size: 16 residues. The ends lost 5 bases at V and 0 bases at J; junction bases unmatched: 6. The germline V gene has CDR1 SGHNT and CDR2 YENEEA. The CDR3 region is CASSTRSGGSTDTQYF. CDR3 bases: TGTGCCAGCAGCACACGGAGCGGGGGGAGCACAGATACGCAGTATTTT. The full variable domain, in which reference TRBV11-3 and TRBJ2-3 provide the parts outside the CDR3, is EAGVVQSPRYKIIEKKQPVAFWCNPISGHNTLYWYLQNLGQGPELLIRYENEEAVDDSQLPKDRFSAERLKGVDSTLKIQPAELGDSAVYLCASSTRSGGSTDTQYFGPGTRLTVL.

V is TRBV6-9 and J is TRBJ1-6; 9 bases match TRBD1. V shed 2 bases and J 13 bases; nucleotides not matched to a gene: 6. Germline values: CDR1 MNHGY, CDR2 SVAAGI. The CDR3 is made up of 14 amino acids. The DNA for the CDR3 is TGTGCCAGCAGTTATGACAGGGGGGCGGTTCCCCTCCACTTT. This encodes CASSYDRGAVPLHF.

The chain uses TRBV12-3 or TRBV12-4 and TRBJ2-1, with 11 bases identical to TRBD2. With V trimmed by 6 bases and J by 0 bases, 13 bases remained unmatched. The CDR3 totals 19 residues. The CDR3 spells CASSPMGLAELSSYNEQFF. CDR3 bases: TGTGCCAGCAGCCCAATGGGACTAGCGGAACTATCCTCCTACAATGAGCAGTTCTTC.

The chain uses TRBV6-1 and TRBJ2-3, with 12 bases lining up with TRBD2. Germline values: CDR1 MNHNS, CDR2 SASEGT. This CDR3 spans 16 amino acids. V trimming: 4 bases; J trimming: 5 bases; junction bases outside the gene matches: 7. CDR3 protein: CASSGTLAGGKDTQYF. CDR3 DNA sequence: TGTGCCAGCAGTGGAACACTAGCGGGAGGTAAAGATACGCAGTATTTT.

This chain joins TRBV29-1 and TRBJ1-1; D gene ambiguous. There are 14 residues in the CDR3. The V and J ends lost 3 bases and 0 bases respectively, with 11 bases between them. Germline CDR1 and CDR2: SQVTM and ANQGSEA. This CDR3 is CSVEAEYMNTEAFF. DNA of the CDR3: TGCAGCGTTGAGGCGGAATACATGAACACTGAAGCTTTCTTT.

The chain couples TRBV7-2 to TRBJ2-1; D remains ambiguous. CDR1 is SGHTA and CDR2 is FQGNSA in the germline V gene. The germline V and J ends were trimmed by 8 bases and 5 bases, with 19 bases remaining between them. CDR3 length equals 15 residues. The CDR3 DNA reads TGTGCCAGCGGCCCAGAGGTAGCTAGAAACAATGAGCAGTTCTTC. This encodes CASGPEVARNNEQFF.